This entry concerns a single T cell receptor (beta chain). Its antigen is unidentified. The assay was immunoSEQ multiplex PCR, and TCRdb's table has in-frame clones only and misses some. The data hold some 200,000 clones, with 90% to 95% observed a single time. The record originates from a study of T cell responses to AZD1222 COVID-19 vaccine. Study-level results: Seropositive at baseline were only a handful of AZD1222 recipients. Reports say nearly half of spike-specific TCRs go after unmutated variant regions. The donors showed a predominance of white British ancestry and of females, with possible underestimation of clonal diversity. Recipients of two AZD1222 doses showed rising Spike-specific TCR breadth and depth.

V shed 0 bases and J shed 0 bases, with 12 bases lying between them. The CDR3 extends over 18 amino acids. Looked up from germline, CDR1 is SNHLY and CDR2 is FYNNEI. This sequence originates from an adult in good health. Sequenced here: peripheral blood, sampled on day 0 of AZD1222 vaccination. The chain is built from TRBV2 and TRBJ2-6; D is tentatively TRBD1 or TRBD2 (5 bases each). CDR3 protein: CASSEAPGRSSGANVLTF. The CDR3 DNA follows: TGTGCCAGCAGTGAAGCGCCGGGACGGAGCTCTGGGGCCAACGTCCTGACTTTC.